Presented here are 24 T cell receptor beta chains from one specimen sequenced in a study of OX40 agonist ivuxolimab in advanced cancers. Only in-frame clones appear in the TCRdb table, and some are missing; sequencing was by immunoSEQ multiplex PCR. The table includes 60,000 to 75,000 clones, about 94% detected once. The source was CD4+ or CD8+ T cells sorted from blood, collected in a trial of the OX40 agonist ivuxolimab. All receptors derive from an adult with an advanced solid tumor such as melanoma, head and neck, liver or kidney cancer.

This clone was counted a single time. The gene calls are TRBV21-1 and TRBJ2-3; the D segment call TRBD2 is taken from the table without a DNA check. TRBV21-1 has pseudogene status. The CDR3 has 19 residues. This chain's CDR3 is CARTTNKRLNPRSTDTQYF. CDR3 nucleotide sequence: TGTGCCAGAACTACCAATAAGCGGCTCAACCCCCGTAGTACAGATACGCAGTATTTT.

This chain joins TRBV7-6 and TRBJ2-1; the D gene is possibly TRBD2 (6 bases). The CDR3 has 17 amino acids. Trimming pared 2 bases from V and 0 bases from J, leaving 14 bases between. The germline V gene encodes CDR1 SGHVS and CDR2 FNYEAQ. CDR3 sequence reads: CASSLHLGRNSYNEQFF. The CDR3 DNA reads TGTGCCAGCAGCTTACACTTAGGGAGGAACTCCTACAATGAGCAGTTCTTC.

This chain connects TRBV27 to TRBJ1-3; no reliable D call. Germline V gene data show CDR1 as MNHEY and CDR2 as SMNVEV (reference sequence). Trimming removed 2 bases at V and 0 bases at J, with 8 bases between. The CDR3 has 15 residues. This chain's CDR3 is CASSLGPPSGNTIYF. In nucleotides, the CDR3 is TGTGCCAGCAGTTTAGGACCGCCCTCTGGAAACACCATATATTTT.

The chain recombines TRBV4-3 with TRBJ2-3; 10 bases line up with TRBD2. Germline V gene data show CDR1 as LGHNA and CDR2 as YSLEER. V shed 1 base and J 4 bases; nucleotides not matched to a gene: 8. The CDR3 has 17 residues. CDR3 in amino acids: CASSQGLAGDWPDTQYF. Written as DNA, the CDR3 is TGCGCCAGCAGCCAAGGGCTAGCGGGAGATTGGCCAGATACGCAGTATTTT.

This chain links TRBV29-1 with TRBJ2-1; 16 nucleotides match TRBD2. The J segment lost 1 base and the V segment lost 7 bases, leaving 7 bases of the junction unmatched. This CDR3 region has 17 residues. Germline V gives CDR1 SQVTM, CDR2 ANQGSEA. CDR3 DNA sequence: TGCAGCGCCCCCTCGGGACTAGCGGGAGGGTCCTACAATGAGCAGTTCTTC. Its translation: CSAPSGLAGGSYNEQFF.

In this sample, this clone turned up once. V is TRBV29-1 and J is TRBJ1-1; unclear D gene. The CDR3 loop spans 14 amino acids. The V gene lost 0 bases and the J gene lost 1 base, with 9 bases spanning the gap. Germline V gene sequence: CDR1 SQVTM, CDR2 ANQGSEA. CDR3 sequence: CSVEDLAWNTEAFF. CDR3 nucleotide sequence: TGCAGCGTTGAAGATCTAGCCTGGAACACTGAAGCTTTCTTT.

This clone appeared a single time. V usage is TRBV19 and J usage is TRBJ2-4, with 14 bases aligning to TRBD2. CDR1 and CDR2 from the germline V gene are LNHDA and SQIVND (reference sequence). CDR3 length: 18 amino acids. The trim removed 6 bases at V and 6 bases at J, leaving 13 bases unmatched. CDR3 protein: CASSLTTGLAGVRNIQYF. The CDR3 DNA follows: TGTGCCAGTAGCCTCACTACGGGACTAGCGGGAGTACGAAACATTCAGTACTTC.

The V call is TRBV7-3, the J call TRBJ1-1, with unresolved D. The CDR3 covers 13 residues. V was shortened by 1 base and J by 1 base, with 4 bases between the two germline ends. In germline, CDR1 is SGHTA, CDR2 FQGTGA. Here the CDR3 DNA reads TGTGCCAGCAGCTTAATGAGGAACACTGAAGCTTTCTTT. Its translation is CASSLMRNTEAFF.

This chain links TRBV7-9 with TRBJ2-5; TRBD1 or TRBD2 may be the D gene (7 bases each). Germline assignment: CDR1 SEHNR and CDR2 FQNEAQ (reference sequence). This CDR3 has 14 residues. V was trimmed by 5 bases and J by 3 bases, leaving 13 bases between them. The CDR3 here is CASSAQGGEETQYF. CDR3 DNA sequence: TGTGCCAGCAGCGCCCAGGGGGGGGAAGAGACCCAGTACTTC.

This rearrangement joins TRBV4-3 to TRBJ2-5; D gene uncertain. The CDR3 totals 13 residues. Trimming left V 0 bases short and J 4 bases short, with 6 bases between. The V gene's germline CDR1 is LGHNA and CDR2 YSLEER. The DNA for the CDR3 is TGCGCCAGCAGCCAAGATACGGGAGAGACCCAGTACTTC. It codes for CASSQDTGETQYF.

The chain has TRBV30 and TRBJ2-7, with 9 bases fitting TRBD1. The CDR3 is made up of 15 amino acids. V was clipped by 2 bases and J by 3 bases; unmatched bases: 8. Germline CDR1 is GTSNPN and CDR2 is SVGIG (reference sequence). This CDR3 reads CAWSPPQTGGYEQYF. The CDR3 bases are TGTGCCTGGAGTCCACCACAGACAGGGGGCTACGAGCAGTACTTC.

This chain uses TRBV2 with TRBJ1-2, with D maybe TRBD1 (6 bases). The length of the CDR3 is 14 residues. Germline CDR1 is SNHLY and CDR2 is FYNNEI. Trimming took off 9 bases at V and 0 bases at J, with 14 bases between the two ends. This CDR3 reads CARSIGGTNYGYTF. The CDR3 nucleotides read TGTGCCAGATCGATCGGGGGCACTAACTATGGCTACACCTTC. Full variable domain (remainder filled in from reference TRBV2 and TRBJ1-2): EPEVTQTPSHQVTQMGQEVILRCVPISNHLYFYWYRQILGQKVEFLVSFYNNEISEKSEIFDDQFSVERPDGSNFTLKIRSTKLEDSAMYFCARSIGGTNYGYTFGSGTRLTVV.

The rearrangement uses TRBV15 and TRBJ2-1; 7 bases match TRBD2. Germline V CDR1 and CDR2: LNHNV, YYDKDF (reference sequence). V shed 0 bases and J 7 bases; nucleotides not matched to a gene: 15. The CDR3 has 18 residues. CDR3 DNA: TGTGCCACCAGCAGAGATCGCGTAACGGGAGGTACAGAGAATGAGCAGTTCTTC. This sequence encodes CATSRDRVTGGTENEQFF.

This rearrangement joins TRBV4-1 to TRBJ2-1; 10 bases align to TRBD2. The CDR3 loop spans 15 amino acids. After removal of 1 base from V and 4 bases from J, the junction contained 1 base not matched to a gene. Germline V CDR1 and CDR2: MGHRA, YSYEKL. CDR3 DNA sequence: TGCGCCAGCAGCCAAGGGGGACTAGCGTACAATGAGCAGTTCTTC. Translated, it gives CASSQGGLAYNEQFF.

The chain combines TRBV19 with TRBJ2-2; no firm D call. V shed 7 bases and J shed 3 bases, with 3 bases lying between them. This CDR3 has 11 residues. The V gene's germline CDR1 is LNHDA and CDR2 SQIVND (reference sequence). As DNA, the CDR3 is TGTGCCAGTAAATACACCGGGGAGCTGTTTTTT. Translating it yields CASKYTGELFF.

The rearrangement links TRBV7-3 to TRBJ2-1; the D gene is possibly TRBD1 (7 bases). The CDR3 runs 14 residues. The germline CDR1 and CDR2 sequences are SGHTA and FQGTGA. The germline V and J ends were trimmed by 4 bases and 7 bases, with 14 bases remaining between them. Here the CDR3 DNA reads TGTGCCAGCAGCTATGGGGGGACAGATAATGAGCAGTTCTTC. It translates to CASSYGGTDNEQFF.

The chain has TRBV30 and TRBJ2-3; tentative D call: TRBD1 (5 bases). Germline V gene data show CDR1 as GTSNPN and CDR2 as SVGIG (reference sequence). V was trimmed by 2 bases and J by 2 bases, leaving 8 bases between them. This CDR3 is 13 amino acids long. As DNA, the CDR3 is TGTGCCTGGAGTTGGACATTCACAGATACGCAGTATTTT. This codes for CAWSWTFTDTQYF.

The chain combines TRBV9 with TRBJ1-1; D is perhaps TRBD1 (5 bases). The CDR3 has 14 amino acids. V shed 0 bases and J shed 11 bases, with 17 bases lying between them. Per the germline V gene, CDR1 is SGDLS and CDR2 is YYNGEE. The CDR3 protein is CASSVGAGSLSAFF. CDR3 DNA: TGTGCCAGCAGCGTAGGGGCAGGGTCGTTATCGGCTTTCTTT.

V usage is TRBV9 and J usage is TRBJ2-7, with a tentative D call TRBD2 (6 bases). The CDR3 is 15 residues long. V was cut by 4 bases and J by 2 bases, with 16 bases left in between. CDR1 is SGDLS, CDR2 YYNGEE, per germline. The CDR3 DNA reads TGTGCCAGCAGCCCTCGCCATAGCGGCACCTACGAGCAGTACTTC. Protein sequence: CASSPRHSGTYEQYF.

The chain combines TRBV9 with TRBJ2-2; D is possibly TRBD2 (6 bases). V gave up 0 bases and J gave up 5 bases, with 17 bases separating them. The CDR3 has 17 amino acids. Germline V lookup: CDR1 SGDLS, CDR2 YYNGEE. The CDR3 bases are TGTGCCAGCAGCGTAGGGTGGCGGACTACGAGAACCGGGGAGCTGTTTTTT. Amino acids: CASSVGWRTTRTGELFF.

The chain employs TRBV11-3 and TRBJ2-7, with 9 bases identical to TRBD1. Germline V lookup: CDR1 SGHNT, CDR2 YENEEA. The CDR3 is 14 amino acids. V lost 4 bases, J lost 3 bases, and 4 bases stayed unmatched. CDR3 in DNA: TGTGCCAGCAGCTGGGGGACAGGGTACTACGAGCAGTACTTC. It codes for CASSWGTGYYEQYF.

The chain recombines TRBV14 with TRBJ1-5; D remains ambiguous. Germline values: CDR1 SGHDN, CDR2 FVKESK. This CDR3 has 15 residues. Trimming took off 1 base at V and 6 bases at J, with 13 bases between the two ends. The CDR3 bases are TGTGCCAGCAGCCAAGTGGCGGATACTGGTCAGCCCCAGCATTTT. Amino acids: CASSQVADTGQPQHF.

The CDR3 is CASGPPGLNQETQYF. For the CDR3, the DNA is TGTGCCAGCGGCCCTCCGGGACTTAACCAAGAGACCCAGTACTTC. The J gene is TRBJ2-5, the V gene TRBV13; D possibly corresponds to TRBD2 (6 bases). The CDR3 is made up of 15 amino acids. V lost 8 bases, J lost 0 bases, and 16 bases lay in between. Germline V gene sequence: CDR1 PRHDT, CDR2 FYEKMQ (reference sequence).

V and J are TRBV9 and TRBJ2-2, with 7 bases matching TRBD1. This CDR3 is 17 amino acids long. V shed 3 bases, J shed 0 bases, and the junction held 8 bases outside the gene matches. From germline, CDR1 is SGDLS and CDR2 YYNGEE. CDR3 sequence reads: CASSGPLRGTNTGELFF. Here the CDR3 DNA reads TGTGCCAGCAGCGGTCCCCTCAGGGGGACGAACACCGGGGAGCTGTTTTTT.